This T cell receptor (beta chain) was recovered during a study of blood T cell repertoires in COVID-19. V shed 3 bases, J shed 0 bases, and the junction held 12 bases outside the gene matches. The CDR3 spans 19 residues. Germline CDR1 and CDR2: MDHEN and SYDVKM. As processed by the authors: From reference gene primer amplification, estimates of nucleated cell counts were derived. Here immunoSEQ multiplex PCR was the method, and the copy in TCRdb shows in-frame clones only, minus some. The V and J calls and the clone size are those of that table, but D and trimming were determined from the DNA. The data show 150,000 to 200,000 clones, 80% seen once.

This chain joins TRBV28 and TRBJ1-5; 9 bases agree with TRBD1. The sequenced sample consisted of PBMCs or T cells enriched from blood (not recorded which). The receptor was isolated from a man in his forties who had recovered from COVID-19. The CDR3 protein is CASSFLGQGFRNSNQPQHF. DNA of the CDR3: TGTGCCAGCAGTTTTTTGGGACAGGGCTTTAGGAATAGCAATCAGCCCCAGCATTTT.